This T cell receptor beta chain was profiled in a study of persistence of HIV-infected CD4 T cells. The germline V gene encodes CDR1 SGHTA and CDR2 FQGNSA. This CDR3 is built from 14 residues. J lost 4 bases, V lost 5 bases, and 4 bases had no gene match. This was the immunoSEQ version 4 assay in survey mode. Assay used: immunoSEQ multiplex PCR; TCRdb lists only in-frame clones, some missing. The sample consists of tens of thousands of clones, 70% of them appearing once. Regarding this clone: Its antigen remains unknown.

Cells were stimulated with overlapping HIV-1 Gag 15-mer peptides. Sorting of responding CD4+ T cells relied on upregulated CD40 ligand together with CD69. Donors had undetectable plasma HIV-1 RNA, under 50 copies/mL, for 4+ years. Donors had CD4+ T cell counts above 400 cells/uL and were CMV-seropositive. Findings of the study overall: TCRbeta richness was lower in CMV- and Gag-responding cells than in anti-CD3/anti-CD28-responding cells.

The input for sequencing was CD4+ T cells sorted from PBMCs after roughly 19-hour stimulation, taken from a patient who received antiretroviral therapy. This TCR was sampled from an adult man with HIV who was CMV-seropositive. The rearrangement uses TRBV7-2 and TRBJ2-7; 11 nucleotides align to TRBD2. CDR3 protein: CASSRSGGAYEQYF. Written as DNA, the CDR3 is TGTGCCAGCAGCCGTAGCGGGGGGGCGTACGAGCAGTACTTC.